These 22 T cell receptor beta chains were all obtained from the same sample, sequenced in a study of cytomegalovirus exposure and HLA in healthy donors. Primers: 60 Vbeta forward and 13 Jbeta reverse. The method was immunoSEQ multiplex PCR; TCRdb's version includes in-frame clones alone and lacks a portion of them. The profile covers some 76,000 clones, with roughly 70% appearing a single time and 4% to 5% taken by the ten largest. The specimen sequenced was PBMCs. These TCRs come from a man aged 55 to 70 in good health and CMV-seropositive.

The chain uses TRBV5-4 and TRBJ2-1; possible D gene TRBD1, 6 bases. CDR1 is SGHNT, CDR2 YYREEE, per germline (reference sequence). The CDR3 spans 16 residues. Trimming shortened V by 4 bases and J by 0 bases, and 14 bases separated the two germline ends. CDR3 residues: CASSPGQTGSYNEQFF. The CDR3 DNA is TGTGCCAGCAGCCCTGGACAGACGGGCTCCTACAATGAGCAGTTCTTC.

The CDR3 loop reads CASSLRWATEAFF. The DNA for the CDR3 is TGTGCCAGCAGCTTACGATGGGCGACTGAAGCTTTCTTT. This sequence joins TRBV7-2 and TRBJ1-1; D not certain. This CDR3 comprises 13 residues. V lost 2 bases, J lost 5 bases, and 9 bases lay in between. CDR1 and CDR2 from the germline V gene are SGHTA and FQGNSA.

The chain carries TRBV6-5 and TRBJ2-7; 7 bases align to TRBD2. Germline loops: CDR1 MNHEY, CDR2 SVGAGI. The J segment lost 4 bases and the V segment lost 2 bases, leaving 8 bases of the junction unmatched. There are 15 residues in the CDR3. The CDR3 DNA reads TGTGCCAGCAGTTACCACCTGGGAGGGGTATACGAGCAGTACTTC. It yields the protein CASSYHLGGVYEQYF.

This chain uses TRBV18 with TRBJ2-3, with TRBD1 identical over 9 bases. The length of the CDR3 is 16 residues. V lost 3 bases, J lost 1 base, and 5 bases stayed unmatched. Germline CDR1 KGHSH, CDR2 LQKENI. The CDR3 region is CASSPRTGARTDTQYF. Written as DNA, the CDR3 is TGTGCCAGCTCACCTCGGACAGGGGCCCGCACAGATACGCAGTATTTT. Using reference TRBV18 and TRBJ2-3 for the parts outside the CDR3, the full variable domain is NAGVMQNPRHLVRRRGQEARLRCSPMKGHSHVYWYRQLPEEGLKFMVYLQKENIIDESGMPKERFSAEFPKEGPSILRIQQVVRGDSAAYFCASSPRTGARTDTQYFGPGTRLTVL.

This chain's CDR3 is CASSPAGGTGLYEQYF. As DNA, the CDR3 is TGTGCCAGCAGCCCCGCCGGGGGGACAGGGCTCTACGAGCAGTACTTC. The chain carries TRBV4-2 and TRBJ2-7, with 9 bases lining up with TRBD1. Germline V CDR1 and CDR2: LGHNA, YNFKEQ. The V gene end was trimmed by 4 bases and the J gene end by 3 bases; junction bases not matched to a gene: 10. CDR3 length: 16 amino acids.

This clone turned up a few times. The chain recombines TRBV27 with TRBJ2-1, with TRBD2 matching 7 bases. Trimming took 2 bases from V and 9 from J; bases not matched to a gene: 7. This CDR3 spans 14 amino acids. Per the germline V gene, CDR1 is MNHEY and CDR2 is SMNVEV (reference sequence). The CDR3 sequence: CASSLGAGEAEQFF. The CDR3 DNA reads TGTGCCAGCAGTTTAGGGGCGGGAGAGGCTGAGCAGTTCTTC.

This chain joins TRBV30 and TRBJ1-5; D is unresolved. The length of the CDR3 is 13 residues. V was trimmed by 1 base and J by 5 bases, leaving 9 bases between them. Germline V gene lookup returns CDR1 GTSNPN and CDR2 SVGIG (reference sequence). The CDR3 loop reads CAWSDRIDQPQHF. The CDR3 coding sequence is TGTGCCTGGAGTGACAGAATAGATCAGCCCCAGCATTTT.

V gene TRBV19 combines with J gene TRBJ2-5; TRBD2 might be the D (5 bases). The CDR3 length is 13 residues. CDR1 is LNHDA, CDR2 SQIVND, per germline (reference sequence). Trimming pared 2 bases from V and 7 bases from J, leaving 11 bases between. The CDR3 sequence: CASSISGSGTQYF. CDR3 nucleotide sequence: TGTGCCAGTAGTATATCGGGGAGTGGGACCCAGTACTTC.

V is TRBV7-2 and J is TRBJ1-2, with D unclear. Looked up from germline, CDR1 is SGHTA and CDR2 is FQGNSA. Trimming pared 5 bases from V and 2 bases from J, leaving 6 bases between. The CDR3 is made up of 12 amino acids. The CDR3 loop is CASSPVNYGYTF. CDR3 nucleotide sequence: TGTGCCAGCAGCCCAGTAAACTATGGCTACACCTTC.

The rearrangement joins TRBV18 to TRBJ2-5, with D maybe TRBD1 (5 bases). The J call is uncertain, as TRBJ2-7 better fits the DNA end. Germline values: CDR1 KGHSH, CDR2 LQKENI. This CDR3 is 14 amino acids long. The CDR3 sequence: CASSPTTVSYEQYF. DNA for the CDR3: TGTGCCAGCTCACCAACGACAGTCTCCTACGAGCAGTACTTC.

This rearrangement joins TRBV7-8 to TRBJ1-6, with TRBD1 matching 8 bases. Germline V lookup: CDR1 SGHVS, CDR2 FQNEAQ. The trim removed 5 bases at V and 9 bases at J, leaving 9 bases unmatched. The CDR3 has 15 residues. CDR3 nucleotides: TGTGCCAGCAGCCCGACAGGGGCCGCCCCTTCACCCCTCCACTTT. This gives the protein CASSPTGAAPSPLHF. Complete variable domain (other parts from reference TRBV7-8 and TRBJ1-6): GAGVSQSPRYKVAKRGQDVALRCDPISGHVSLFWYQQALGQGPEFLTYFQNEAQLDKSGLPSDRFFAERPEGSVSTLKIQRTQQEDSAVYLCASSPTGAAPSPLHFGNGTRLTVT.

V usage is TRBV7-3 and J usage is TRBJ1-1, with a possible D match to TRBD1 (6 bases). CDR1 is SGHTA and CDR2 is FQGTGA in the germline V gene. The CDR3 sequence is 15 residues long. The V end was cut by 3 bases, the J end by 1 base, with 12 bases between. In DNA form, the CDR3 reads TGTGCCAGCAGCTTCGACAGGATACCGAACACTGAAGCTTTCTTT. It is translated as CASSFDRIPNTEAFF.

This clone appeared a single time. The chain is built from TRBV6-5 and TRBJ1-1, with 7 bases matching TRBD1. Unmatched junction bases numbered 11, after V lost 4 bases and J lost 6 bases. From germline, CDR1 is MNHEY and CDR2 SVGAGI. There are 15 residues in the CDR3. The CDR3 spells CASSFSTGIAPEAFF. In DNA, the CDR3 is TGTGCCAGCAGTTTTTCGACAGGGATCGCCCCTGAAGCTTTCTTT.

The CDR3 sequence: CASSEVDRAYETQYF. The CDR3 nucleotides are TGTGCCAGCAGTGAAGTGGACAGGGCGTACGAGACCCAGTACTTC. V is TRBV2 and J is TRBJ2-5, with 8 bases that match TRBD1. CDR1 is SNHLY and CDR2 is FYNNEI in the germline V gene. Unmatched junction bases numbered 6, after V lost 1 base and J lost 5 bases. This CDR3 region has 15 residues.

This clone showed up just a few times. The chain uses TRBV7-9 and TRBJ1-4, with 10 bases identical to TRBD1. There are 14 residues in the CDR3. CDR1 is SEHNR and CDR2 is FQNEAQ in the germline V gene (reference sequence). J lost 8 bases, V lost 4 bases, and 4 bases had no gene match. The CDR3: CASSSTGGREKLFF. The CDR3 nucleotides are TGTGCCAGCAGCTCGACAGGGGGCCGAGAAAAACTGTTTTTT.

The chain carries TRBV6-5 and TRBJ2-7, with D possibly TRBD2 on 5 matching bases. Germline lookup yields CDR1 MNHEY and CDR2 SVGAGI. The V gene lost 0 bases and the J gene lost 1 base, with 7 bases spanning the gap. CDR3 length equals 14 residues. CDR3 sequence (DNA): TGTGCCAGCAGTTACTCGCGCGGGTCCTACGAGCAGTACTTC. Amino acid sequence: CASSYSRGSYEQYF.

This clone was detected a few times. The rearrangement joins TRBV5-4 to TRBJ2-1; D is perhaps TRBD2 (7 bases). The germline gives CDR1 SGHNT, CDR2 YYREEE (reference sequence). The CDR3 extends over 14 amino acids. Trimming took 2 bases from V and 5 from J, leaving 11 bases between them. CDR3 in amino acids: CASSFGGGNNEQFF. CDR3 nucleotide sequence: TGTGCCAGCAGCTTTGGGGGGGGCAACAATGAGCAGTTCTTC.

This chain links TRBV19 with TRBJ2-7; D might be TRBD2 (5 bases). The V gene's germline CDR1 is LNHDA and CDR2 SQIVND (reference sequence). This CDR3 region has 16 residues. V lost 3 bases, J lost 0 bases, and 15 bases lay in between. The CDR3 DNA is TGTGCCAGTAGTATCGCTGTCTCCGGGGACTCCTACGAGCAGTACTTC. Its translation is CASSIAVSGDSYEQYF.

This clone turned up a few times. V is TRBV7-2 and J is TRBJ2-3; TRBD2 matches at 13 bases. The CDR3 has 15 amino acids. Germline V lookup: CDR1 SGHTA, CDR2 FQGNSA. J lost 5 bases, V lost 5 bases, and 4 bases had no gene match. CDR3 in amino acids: CASSTLAGGGDTQYF. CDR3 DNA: TGTGCCAGCAGCACACTAGCGGGAGGGGGAGATACGCAGTATTTT.

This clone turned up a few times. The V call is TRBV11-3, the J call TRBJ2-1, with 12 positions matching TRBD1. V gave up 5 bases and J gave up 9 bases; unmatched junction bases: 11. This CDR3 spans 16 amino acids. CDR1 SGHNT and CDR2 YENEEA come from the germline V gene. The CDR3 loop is CASSHAPGQGAGEQFF. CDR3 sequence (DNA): TGTGCCAGCAGCCACGCCCCGGGACAGGGGGCAGGTGAGCAGTTCTTC. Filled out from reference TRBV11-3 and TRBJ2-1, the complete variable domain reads EAGVVQSPRYKIIEKKQPVAFWCNPISGHNTLYWYLQNLGQGPELLIRYENEEAVDDSQLPKDRFSAERLKGVDSTLKIQPAELGDSAVYLCASSHAPGQGAGEQFFGPGTRLTVL.

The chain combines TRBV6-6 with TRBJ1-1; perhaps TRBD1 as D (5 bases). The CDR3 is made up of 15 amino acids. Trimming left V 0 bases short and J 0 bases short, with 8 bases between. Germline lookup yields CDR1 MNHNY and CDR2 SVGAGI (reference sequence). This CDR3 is CASSYSQDMNTEAFF. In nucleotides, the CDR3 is TGTGCCAGCAGTTACTCGCAGGACATGAACACTGAAGCTTTCTTT.

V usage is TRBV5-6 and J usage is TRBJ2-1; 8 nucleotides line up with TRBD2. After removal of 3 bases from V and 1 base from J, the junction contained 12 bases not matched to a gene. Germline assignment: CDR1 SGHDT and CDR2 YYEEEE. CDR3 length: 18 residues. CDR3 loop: CASSSLKSGSGSYNEQFF. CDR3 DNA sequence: TGTGCCAGCAGCTCCCTAAAGAGCGGGAGTGGGTCCTACAATGAGCAGTTCTTC.